This T cell receptor beta chain originates from a study of graft-versus-host responses after intestinal transplantation. Germline CDR1 reads SGHRS; CDR2 reads YFSETQ. This CDR3 has 14 amino acids. Losses at the gene ends were 4 bases for V and 3 bases for J; bases not matched to a gene: 4. Method: immunoSEQ multiplex PCR; TCRdb's copy keeps in-frame clones and lacks some. The sample records over 10,000 clones, approximately 94% being singletons. Worth noting for this clone: Other DNA sequences within the sample encode an identical CDR3.

The chain is built from TRBV5-1 and TRBJ2-7; 10 bases map to TRBD1. Sample: PBMCs, taken roughly 930 days after intestinal transplantation. The receptor's source is a human patient who received an intestinal transplant, so some T cells may come from the graft donor. For the CDR3, the DNA is TGCGCCAGCAGCCCGGGGACAGGGGACTACGAGCAGTACTTC. Translation gives CASSPGTGDYEQYF. The full variable domain, its missing parts supplied by reference TRBV5-1 and TRBJ2-7, is KAGVTQTPRYLIKTRGQQVTLSCSPISGHRSVSWYQQTPGQGLQFLFEYFSETQRNKGNFPGRFSGRQFSNSRSEMNVSTLELGDSALYLCASSPGTGDYEQYFGPGTRLTVT.